The 19 T cell receptor beta chains listed next were all sequenced from one sample in a study of response to subunit inactivated influenza vaccine. TCRdb called the RT-PCR reads again in MiXCR, with one record for every CDR3 protein. The repertoire holds about half a million distinct CDR3 sequences, about 10% seen once, with less than 15% in the top ten. The material sequenced was PBMCs from blood, taken roughly 6 weeks after vaccination. The source is a man between 50 and 59 years old who received an inactivated influenza vaccine.

This clonotype was counted many times. J is TRBJ2-1 and V is TRBV15; D unclear. In germline, CDR1 is LNHNV, CDR2 YYDKDF (reference sequence). Trimming left V 0 bases short and J 10 bases short, with 10 bases between. The CDR3 totals 13 residues. The CDR3, as DNA: TGTGCCACCAGCAGAGATCTTGGGATGGAGCAGTTCTTC. Residues: CATSRDLGMEQFF. The whole variable domain, remainder taken from reference TRBV15 and TRBJ2-1, is DAMVIQNPRYQVTQFGKPVTLSCSQTLNHNVMYWYQQKSSQAPKLLFHYYDKDFNNEADTPDNFQSRRPNTSFCFLDIRSPGLGDTAMYLCATSRDLGMEQFFGPGTRLTVL.

The chain couples TRBV7-9 to TRBJ2-3; TRBD2 might be the D (6 bases). Trimming pared 3 bases from V and 8 bases from J, leaving 15 bases between. Germline V gene data show CDR1 as SEHNR and CDR2 as FQNEAQ (reference sequence). This CDR3 spans 14 amino acids. In nucleotides, the CDR3 is TGTGCCAGCAGCTTTGGTAGCGGAGAAGGTACGCAGTATTTT. Translation gives CASSFGSGEGTQYF.

This clonotype appeared a few times. This sequence joins TRBV11-3 and TRBJ2-1, with 9 positions matching TRBD1. This CDR3 is 15 amino acids long. The germline CDR1 and CDR2 sequences are SGHNT and YENEEA. V lost 5 bases, J lost 5 bases, and 7 bases stayed unmatched. In DNA, the CDR3 is TGTGCCAGCAGCGTCGGACAGGGGTTCAACAATGAGCAGTTCTTC. Translated: CASSVGQGFNNEQFF.

The table lists this clonotype with many counts. This chain uses TRBV28 with TRBJ2-5; D possibly corresponds to TRBD2 (5 bases). Germline loops: CDR1 MDHEN, CDR2 SYDVKM. CDR3 length equals 16 residues. Trimming left V 1 base short and J 3 bases short, with 15 bases between. The DNA of the CDR3 is TGTGCCAGCAGTTTATTGGGCGGCGCGGAGGAAGAGACCCAGTACTTC. Translation: CASSLLGGAEEETQYF.

The gene calls are TRBV6-1 and TRBJ2-6; no clear D. The germline V gene encodes CDR1 MNHNS and CDR2 SASEGT. Trimming left V 5 bases short and J 0 bases short, with 14 bases between. The CDR3 contains 17 residues. The CDR3: CASSPLTRTSGANVLTF. For the CDR3, the DNA is TGTGCCAGCAGTCCCCTGACGCGCACCTCTGGGGCCAACGTCCTGACTTTC.

In this sample, this clonotype turned up many times. The chain employs TRBV27 and TRBJ2-1, with a tentative D call TRBD2 (6 bases). V lost 5 bases to trimming and J lost 4 bases, with 12 bases between them. The CDR3 spans 14 residues. The germline gives CDR1 MNHEY, CDR2 SMNVEV (reference sequence). The CDR3, as DNA: TGTGCCAGCAGTCGGGACTCAACATACAATGAGCAGTTCTTC. Its translation: CASSRDSTYNEQFF.

This clonotype came up many times. The chain combines TRBV13 with TRBJ2-7; D is ambiguous. There are 15 residues in the CDR3. V dropped 4 bases and J dropped 4 bases, with 17 bases sitting between them. Germline-derived CDR1 and CDR2 are PRHDT and FYEKMQ (reference sequence). The CDR3 protein is CASSSPSRAPYEQYF. The CDR3 region has the DNA TGTGCCAGCAGCTCCCCCTCAAGGGCCCCTTACGAGCAGTACTTC.

This clonotype showed up just a few times. The CDR3: CATSKSHLFSAEQYF. Written as DNA, the CDR3 is TGTGCCACCAGCAAATCCCACCTCTTTTCGGCCGAGCAGTACTTC. J is TRBJ2-7 and V is TRBV15; unclear D gene. CDR3 size: 15 residues. Trimming shortened V by 4 bases and J by 6 bases, and 19 bases separated the two germline ends. Germline lookup yields CDR1 LNHNV and CDR2 YYDKDF (reference sequence).

The rearrangement joins TRBV6-5 to TRBJ2-5; TRBD2 matches 11 bases. V gave up 0 bases and J gave up 2 bases; unmatched junction bases: 11. Germline assignment: CDR1 MNHEY and CDR2 SVGAGI. The CDR3 is made up of 19 amino acids. The CDR3 bases are TGTGCCAGCAGTTACTCAAGGGCTAGCGGGGGGCCTTCGCAAGAGACCCAGTACTTC. It codes for CASSYSRASGGPSQETQYF.

V gene TRBV3-1 combines with J gene TRBJ2-1, with a possible D match to TRBD1 (7 bases). CDR3 length equals 15 residues. V was clipped by 2 bases and J by 8 bases, with 16 bases between them. Germline assignment: CDR1 LGHDT and CDR2 YNNKEL (reference sequence). The chain's CDR3 is CASSQSRGRWDEQFF. The CDR3, as DNA: TGTGCCAGCAGCCAATCCAGGGGGAGGTGGGATGAGCAGTTCTTC.

This clonotype was counted between two and nine times. The rearrangement joins TRBV20-1 to TRBJ2-7; 9 positions match TRBD2. The CDR3 is 16 amino acids. The V segment lost 0 bases and the J segment 0 bases; nucleotides outside the gene matches: 6. Germline CDR1 is DFQATT and CDR2 is SNEGSKA (reference sequence). The CDR3 reads CSARDLTSGLSYEQYF. For the CDR3, the DNA is TGCAGTGCTAGAGACCTGACTAGCGGTCTCTCCTACGAGCAGTACTTC.

This clonotype was picked up one time. This chain links TRBV5-1 with TRBJ2-5; TRBD2 matches 9 bases. V dropped 0 bases and J dropped 0; count of bases not matched to a gene: 3. The CDR3 extends over 16 amino acids. Germline V gene sequence: CDR1 SGHRS, CDR2 YFSETQ. The CDR3 reads CASSLASGTYQETQYF. Here the CDR3 DNA reads TGCGCCAGCAGCTTGGCTAGCGGGACGTACCAAGAGACCCAGTACTTC.

This clonotype was detected a few times. The gene calls are TRBV20-1 and TRBJ2-5; TRBD2 matches 9 bases. The CDR3 runs to 15 residues. Unmatched junction bases numbered 5, after V lost 0 bases and J lost 3 bases. CDR1 is DFQATT and CDR2 is SNEGSKA in the germline V gene (reference sequence). The CDR3 loop reads CSARDLRLAEETQYF. The CDR3 bases are TGCAGTGCTAGAGATCTAAGACTAGCGGAAGAGACCCAGTACTTC.

This clonotype has only one observation. The chain combines TRBV30 with TRBJ2-1, with D uncertain. V was trimmed by 2 bases and J by 8 bases, leaving 10 bases between them. Germline assignment: CDR1 GTSNPN and CDR2 SVGIG (reference sequence). The CDR3 sequence is 12 residues long. CDR3 amino acids: CAWSPSIDEQFF. For the CDR3, the DNA is TGTGCCTGGAGTCCTTCTATTGATGAGCAGTTCTTC.

This clonotype has a handful of counts. The chain links TRBV7-9 to TRBJ1-2; D call uncertain. Germline V gives CDR1 SEHNR, CDR2 FQNEAQ (reference sequence). This CDR3 region has 15 residues. The V end was cut by 5 bases, the J end by 0 bases, with 13 bases between. The CDR3 loop is CASSQVPGANYGYTF. CDR3 in DNA: TGTGCCAGCAGCCAGGTACCGGGCGCTAACTATGGCTACACCTTC.

The rearrangement joins TRBV29-1 to TRBJ2-1; 12 nucleotides line up with TRBD2. Germline loops: CDR1 SQVTM, CDR2 ANQGSEA. This CDR3 contains 17 residues. With V trimmed by 0 bases and J by 6 bases, 9 bases remained unmatched. Written as DNA, the CDR3 is TGCAGCGTTGAAGATCTTACGCTAGCGGGAGGGGGCAATGAGCAGTTCTTC. This encodes CSVEDLTLAGGGNEQFF.

The gene calls are TRBV12-3 or TRBV12-4 and TRBJ2-3; 11 positions match TRBD2. J gave up 6 bases and V 2 bases, and 13 bases lay outside the gene matches. The CDR3 has 18 amino acids. CDR3 region: CASSLLVGLAGGPDTQYF. DNA of the CDR3: TGTGCCAGCAGTTTATTAGTCGGCCTAGCGGGGGGCCCGGATACGCAGTATTTT.

The CDR3 DNA is TGTGCCAGCAGCCAAGGGGGCGGGGGGTACAATGAGCAGTTCTTC. This codes for CASSQGGGGYNEQFF. This chain uses TRBV3-1 with TRBJ2-1; 8 nucleotides align to TRBD2. V lost 1 base and J lost 4; bases outside the gene matches: 3. Germline loops: CDR1 LGHDT, CDR2 YNNKEL (reference sequence). The CDR3 runs 15 residues.

This clonotype came up many times. The CDR3 spells CASSHPGLYEQYF. The CDR3 DNA reads TGTGCCAGCAGCCACCCGGGACTTTACGAGCAGTACTTC. The chain couples TRBV7-2 to TRBJ2-7, with a weak D call TRBD2 (6 bases). Germline CDR1 is SGHTA and CDR2 is FQGNSA. V lost 5 bases, J lost 4 bases, and 12 bases lay in between. The CDR3 is 13 amino acids.